Below, one T cell receptor beta chain is given with its context. TCRdb's copy holds only in-frame clones and misses some; the assay was immunoSEQ multiplex PCR. The table lists 60,000 or so clones, about 90% of them singletons. These data come from a study of lymphopenia after photon versus proton radiotherapy. This CDR3 region has 15 residues. V dropped 2 bases and J dropped 6 bases, with 14 bases sitting between them. Germline V gives CDR1 SGHNT, CDR2 YENEEA. The specimen was peripheral blood, collected from a patient treated with photon-based radiotherapy. The genes are TRBV11-3 and TRBJ2-1; the D gene is possibly TRBD1 (6 bases). This TCR derives from a man aged 35 to 55 with gastric cancer. The CDR3 DNA is TGTGCCAGCAGCTTAATGGGGACAAAAGGCAATGAGCAGTTCTTC. Its translation: CASSLMGTKGNEQFF.